The 31 T cell receptor beta chains presented below share a single source sample, sequenced in a study of T-cell reconstitution after alpha-beta-depleted transplantation in children. The authors prepared the TCRbeta library with unique molecular identifiers. TCRdb fed the PCR reads into MiXCR, producing one record per CDR3 protein. Of about 120,000 distinct CDR3 sequences listed, 20% to 25% are singletons. Sequencing used PBMCs, mostly from graft donor cells, obtained 180 days after TCRalphabeta/CD19-depleted stem cell transplant. These receptors came from a male patient aged 2 to 10 who had a stem cell transplant for chronic granulomatous disease, so the T cells may come from the graft donor.

The J gene is TRBJ2-1, the V gene TRBV7-2; D remains ambiguous. CDR1 and CDR2 (germline): SGHTA, FQGNSA. Trimming shortened V by 3 bases and J by 7 bases, and 7 bases separated the two germline ends. The CDR3 is 12 amino acids. The CDR3 protein is CASSFRFNEQFF. The CDR3 bases are TGTGCCAGCAGCTTTAGGTTTAATGAGCAGTTCTTC. Drawing the rest from reference TRBV7-2 and TRBJ2-1, the complete variable domain is GAGVSQSPSNKVTEKGKDVELRCDPISGHTALYWYRQSLGQGLEFLIYFQGNSAPDKSGLPSDRFSAERTGGSVSTLTIQRTQQEDSAVYLCASSFRFNEQFFGPGTRLTVL.

This clonotype was observed a few times. The CDR3 DNA sequence: TGTGCCACCAGCAGAGAGTCATCCAGGGGCTCTGGGGCCAACGTCCTGACTTTC. Translation: CATSRESSRGSGANVLTF. The chain combines TRBV15 with TRBJ2-6, with D maybe TRBD1 (6 bases). The V and J ends lost 0 bases and 0 bases respectively, with 12 bases between them. The CDR3 contains 18 residues. Looked up from germline, CDR1 is LNHNV and CDR2 is YYDKDF (reference sequence).

This clonotype was observed a few times. The rearrangement joins TRBV7-2 to TRBJ2-7; D not resolved. The CDR3 loop spans 14 amino acids. V lost 0 bases and J lost 0, with 6 bases in between. Germline-derived CDR1 and CDR2 are SGHTA and FQGNSA. The DNA of the CDR3 is TGTGCCAGCAGCTTAGCCAGGAGCTCCTACGAGCAGTACTTC. It translates to CASSLARSSYEQYF.

This clonotype came up many times. The rearrangement joins TRBV3-1 to TRBJ2-1, with 8 bases lining up with TRBD2. Germline values: CDR1 LGHDT, CDR2 YNNKEL (reference sequence). The J segment lost 4 bases and the V segment lost 0 bases, leaving 8 bases of the junction unmatched. The CDR3 is 17 amino acids. Here the CDR3 DNA reads TGTGCCAGCAGCCAAGATTGGGGGACTAGTATGTACAATGAGCAGTTCTTC. Protein product: CASSQDWGTSMYNEQFF.

This clonotype was picked up a small number of times. The CDR3 loop reads CAISEPRGLRHSPLHF. The CDR3 bases are TGTGCCATCAGTGAGCCTCGCGGCCTAAGGCATTCACCCCTCCACTTT. V gene TRBV10-3 combines with J gene TRBJ1-6, with D unclear. Trimming pared 2 bases from V and 8 bases from J, leaving 16 bases between. The CDR3 is made up of 16 amino acids. The germline gives CDR1 ENHRY, CDR2 SYGVKD.

The chain links TRBV9 to TRBJ2-1, with 8 bases aligning to TRBD2. The CDR3 is 15 amino acids. Losses at the gene ends were 3 bases for V and 0 bases for J; bases not matched to a gene: 2. Germline V gives CDR1 SGDLS, CDR2 YYNGEE. The CDR3 reads CASSGSGSSYNEQFF. The CDR3 DNA sequence: TGTGCCAGCAGCGGGAGCGGGAGCTCCTACAATGAGCAGTTCTTC.

Only a few counts were recorded for this clonotype. The chain has TRBV20-1 and TRBJ2-3; D gene unclear. V dropped 0 bases and J dropped 2 bases, with 9 bases sitting between them. Germline V lookup: CDR1 DFQATT, CDR2 SNEGSKA (reference sequence). CDR3 size: 14 residues. The CDR3 sequence: CSARDRGLTDTQYF. The CDR3 DNA reads as TGCAGTGCTAGAGATAGAGGTCTCACAGATACGCAGTATTTT.

In its sample, this clonotype was seen a few times. The rearrangement uses TRBV12-3 or TRBV12-4 and TRBJ2-1; TRBD2 aligns across 8 bases. CDR3 length equals 13 residues. After removal of 8 bases from V and 12 bases from J, the junction contained 12 bases not matched to a gene. The DNA of the CDR3 is TGTGCCAGCCCCCTAGCGGGCCCCTATGGGCAGTTCTTC. It is translated as CASPLAGPYGQFF.

The table lists this clonotype with a count of one. One end of the junction varies from germline; a read error may be responsible. V and J are TRBV7-2 and TRBJ2-3, with D tentatively TRBD1 (5 bases). This CDR3 has 15 residues. Germline values: CDR1 SGHTA, CDR2 FQGNSA. CDR3 residues: CASSLVRAKTDMQYF. In nucleotides, the CDR3 is TGTGCCAGCAGCTTAGTCAGGGCAAAGACAGATATGCAGTATTTT.

Judged by abundance, this clonotype is medium-sized. The rearrangement joins TRBV5-1 to TRBJ2-5; 11 positions agree with TRBD2. With V trimmed by 4 bases and J by 13 bases, 15 bases remained unmatched. Germline V gene sequence: CDR1 SGHRS, CDR2 YFSETQ. This CDR3 region has 15 residues. This CDR3 reads CASSLDPGLAAETYF. The CDR3, as DNA: TGCGCCAGCAGCCTTGATCCGGGACTAGCGGCTGAAACGTACTTC.

The genes are TRBV28 and TRBJ1-6; the D gene is possibly TRBD1 (6 bases). The CDR3 length is 14 residues. Trimming shortened V by 0 bases and J by 8 bases, and 8 bases separated the two germline ends. The germline V gene has CDR1 MDHEN and CDR2 SYDVKM. The CDR3 nucleotides are TGTGCCAGCAGTTTATGGGGGGCTGATTCACCCCTCCACTTT. Encoded protein: CASSLWGADSPLHF.

This clonotype occurred a few times. The chain couples TRBV20-1 to TRBJ2-3, with 10 nucleotides matching TRBD2. The CDR3 loop spans 14 amino acids. Per the germline V gene, CDR1 is DFQATT and CDR2 is SNEGSKA (reference sequence). V lost 6 bases and J lost 1; bases outside the gene matches: 4. CDR3 sequence (DNA): TGCAGTGCCCTAAGCGGGGGGGGCACAGATACGCAGTATTTT. Translating it yields CSALSGGGTDTQYF.

This clonotype occurred many times. The chain combines TRBV20-1 with TRBJ2-1; D perhaps matches TRBD2 (6 bases). Trimming stripped 6 bases from V and 9 bases from J, with 12 bases between. Germline CDR1 DFQATT, CDR2 SNEGSKA (reference sequence). The CDR3 is 11 residues long. CDR3 in amino acids: CSAGGVGEQFF. The CDR3 bases are TGCAGTGCCGGAGGGGTCGGTGAGCAGTTCTTC.

The genes are TRBV7-6 and TRBJ2-2, with D tentatively TRBD2 (5 bases). Germline V lookup: CDR1 SGHVS, CDR2 FNYEAQ. This CDR3 spans 15 amino acids. With 6 bases removed from V and 3 bases from J, the gap between germline ends came to 14 bases. This CDR3 is CASREAVLDTGELFF. CDR3 nucleotide sequence: TGTGCCAGCAGGGAAGCGGTTCTTGACACCGGGGAGCTGTTTTTT.

V usage is TRBV10-3 and J usage is TRBJ1-5, with TRBD1 as a possible D gene (5 bases). From germline, CDR1 is ENHRY and CDR2 SYGVKD. The CDR3 has 15 amino acids. The V end was cut by 9 bases, the J end by 0 bases, with 15 bases between. CDR3 DNA sequence: TGTGCCATTGGGGGGGGGGAATATAGCAATCAGCCCCAGCATTTT. It codes for CAIGGGEYSNQPQHF.

This clonotype was counted many times. This chain uses TRBV11-2 with TRBJ2-1; no definite D call. Germline V CDR1 and CDR2: SGHAT, FQNNGV. This CDR3 has 10 residues. Trimming left V 5 bases short and J 8 bases short, with 4 bases between. This CDR3 reads CASSRDEQFF. In DNA, the CDR3 is TGTGCCAGCAGCCGAGATGAGCAGTTCTTC. Variable domain in full (rest from reference TRBV11-2 and TRBJ2-1): EAGVAQSPRYKIIEKRQSVAFWCNPISGHATLYWYQQILGQGPKLLIQFQNNGVVDDSQLPKDRFSAERLKGVDSTLKIQPAKLEDSAVYLCASSRDEQFFGPGTRLTVL.

This clonotype was seen ten or more times. V and J are TRBV7-2 and TRBJ2-7, with 7 bases fitting TRBD1. Germline trimming cut 3 bases from V and 7 bases from J; bases unmatched to any gene: 9. CDR1 is SGHTA and CDR2 is FQGNSA in the germline V gene. This CDR3 has 14 amino acids. The DNA for the CDR3 is TGTGCCAGCAGCTTTTGGACAGGTTTGGGAGAGCAGTACTTC. Its translation is CASSFWTGLGEQYF. Full variable domain (outside the CDR3, taken from reference TRBV7-2 and TRBJ2-7): GAGVSQSPSNKVTEKGKDVELRCDPISGHTALYWYRQSLGQGLEFLIYFQGNSAPDKSGLPSDRFSAERTGGSVSTLTIQRTQQEDSAVYLCASSFWTGLGEQYFGPGTRLTVT.

This clonotype showed up just a few times. This chain uses TRBV12-3 or TRBV12-4 with TRBJ2-1; 9 bases fit TRBD2. With 7 bases clipped from V and 6 bases from J, the junction kept 4 bases outside the gene matches. The CDR3 is 13 residues long. CDR3 coding DNA: TGTGCCAGCAACCCGACTAGCGGCAATGAGCAGTTCTTC. Translated: CASNPTSGNEQFF.

This chain joins TRBV5-1 and TRBJ2-5, with a weak D call TRBD2 (6 bases). CDR3 length: 15 residues. The V end was cut by 0 bases, the J end by 2 bases, with 11 bases between. Germline V lookup: CDR1 SGHRS, CDR2 YFSETQ. In nucleotides, the CDR3 is TGCGCCAGCAGCTTGGGCGGGACCTCTCAAGAGACCCAGTACTTC. It yields the protein CASSLGGTSQETQYF.

This chain connects TRBV29-1 to TRBJ2-7; a possible D gene is TRBD1 (6 bases). Germline V lookup: CDR1 SQVTM, CDR2 ANQGSEA. Trimming left V 6 bases short and J 7 bases short, with 16 bases between. The CDR3 loop spans 12 amino acids. This chain's CDR3 is CSVRTVQREQYF. The CDR3 DNA reads as TGCAGCGTGAGGACAGTTCAGAGGGAGCAGTACTTC.

This clonotype was picked up a small number of times. This chain connects TRBV28 to TRBJ1-1, with no clear D. Per germline, CDR1 MDHEN and CDR2 SYDVKM. Trimming pared 1 base from V and 0 bases from J, leaving 3 bases between. The CDR3 length is 13 residues. CDR3 in DNA: TGTGCCAGCAGTTTATCAGTGAACACTGAAGCTTTCTTT. This gives the protein CASSLSVNTEAFF.

The chain joins TRBV9 to TRBJ2-5, with a weak D call TRBD1 (5 bases). Trimming shortened V by 0 bases and J by 5 bases, and 11 bases separated the two germline ends. In germline, CDR1 is SGDLS, CDR2 YYNGEE. The CDR3 is made up of 14 amino acids. CDR3 sequence: CASSVGHRRETQYF. The CDR3 DNA sequence: TGTGCCAGCAGCGTAGGCCACAGGCGGGAGACCCAGTACTTC.

This clonotype occurred a few times. The V call is TRBV20-1, the J call TRBJ2-3; 8 bases align to TRBD2. This CDR3 comprises 14 residues. V gave up 7 bases and J gave up 2 bases; unmatched junction bases: 8. Germline values: CDR1 DFQATT, CDR2 SNEGSKA (reference sequence). The CDR3 spells CSVTTSVYTDTQYF. As DNA, the CDR3 is TGCAGTGTCACGACTAGCGTTTACACAGATACGCAGTATTTT.

This clonotype was counted ten times or more. The genes are TRBV19 and TRBJ2-5; no clear D. This CDR3 has 14 amino acids. Deletions cut 4 bases from V and 5 bases from J, with 14 bases between. Germline loops: CDR1 LNHDA, CDR2 SQIVND (reference sequence). The CDR3 sequence is CASSTTGRLETQYF. As DNA, the CDR3 is TGTGCCAGTAGTACCACCGGCCGGCTGGAGACCCAGTACTTC.

This clonotype has at least ten counts. The gene calls are TRBV20-1 and TRBJ2-5; 8 bases match TRBD2. V lost 6 bases, J lost 6 bases, and 21 bases stayed unmatched. CDR3 length equals 17 residues. In germline, CDR1 is DFQATT, CDR2 SNEGSKA (reference sequence). DNA for the CDR3: TGCAGTGCCCCAACGGGGGCCCCCCAACTAGCGGCGCAGACCCAGTACTTC. It encodes CSAPTGAPQLAAQTQYF.

The genes are TRBV20-1 and TRBJ2-1, with 9 bases lining up with TRBD2. The CDR3 sequence is 15 residues long. Germline CDR1 is DFQATT and CDR2 is SNEGSKA (reference sequence). The junction had 3 bases not matched to a gene; V was cut back by 3 bases and J by 0 bases. The CDR3 here is CSASLSGSSYNEQFF. DNA of the CDR3: TGCAGTGCTAGCCTTAGCGGGAGCTCCTACAATGAGCAGTTCTTC.

This clonotype was observed at least ten times. The V gene is TRBV28, the J gene TRBJ2-7; 7 nucleotides agree with TRBD2. V gave up 3 bases and J gave up 6 bases; unmatched junction bases: 5. CDR1 and CDR2 (germline): MDHEN, SYDVKM. This CDR3 is built from 13 residues. CDR3 protein: CASSFSGTVEQYF. In DNA form, the CDR3 reads TGTGCCAGCAGTTTCAGCGGGACCGTCGAGCAGTACTTC.

V usage is TRBV7-9 and J usage is TRBJ2-5; possibly TRBD1 or TRBD2 for D (5 bases each). Germline values: CDR1 SEHNR, CDR2 FQNEAQ (reference sequence). Between the trimmed V and J ends, which lost 6 bases and 2 bases, there was a span of 19 bases. The CDR3 is made up of 16 amino acids. The CDR3 protein is CASRSGAGSGQETQYF. The CDR3 nucleotides read TGTGCCAGCAGGAGCGGTGCAGGGTCTGGTCAAGAGACCCAGTACTTC.

This clonotype was observed once. CDR3: CASSQGRKNTEAFF. As DNA, the CDR3 is TGTGCCAGCAGTCAGGGACGGAAGAACACTGAAGCTTTCTTT. The chain is built from TRBV12-3 or TRBV12-4 and TRBJ1-1, with D perhaps matching TRBD1 (5 bases). The CDR3 length is 14 residues. The germline V and J ends were trimmed by 5 bases and 1 base, with 11 bases remaining between them.

This clonotype was recorded at least ten times. This chain links TRBV7-9 with TRBJ1-1; D is undetermined. The germline gives CDR1 SEHNR, CDR2 FQNEAQ (reference sequence). The CDR3 runs 12 residues. Trimming stripped 3 bases from V and 6 bases from J, with 8 bases between. The CDR3 coding sequence is TGTGCCAGCAGCTTCCCCGTCTCTGAAGCTTTCTTT. Amino acids: CASSFPVSEAFF.

V usage is TRBV2 and J usage is TRBJ2-3; D ambiguous. The V gene's germline CDR1 is SNHLY and CDR2 FYNNEI. Trimming shortened V by 3 bases and J by 6 bases, and 13 bases separated the two germline ends. The CDR3 covers 14 residues. CDR3 region: CASSDRWPLDTQYF. The CDR3 DNA sequence: TGTGCCAGCAGTGATCGGTGGCCCCTGGATACGCAGTATTTT.